The 22 T cell receptor beta chains below come from one sample, sequenced in a study of PD-L1 blockade in urothelial cancer. Sequencing was performed with immunoSEQ multiplex PCR; in TCRdb, only in-frame clones are kept and a portion is missing. Of fewer than 75,000 clones detected, around four fifths appear once; the ten largest clones hold 4.7%. Sequenced material: PBMCs, taken around atezolizumab (anti-PD-L1) treatment. The receptors originated from an older man with urothelial cancer.

The chain is built from TRBV27 and TRBJ1-1, with TRBD1 as a possible D gene (5 bases). The V gene's germline CDR1 is MNHEY and CDR2 SMNVEV (reference sequence). CDR3 length equals 14 residues. Trimming removed 4 bases from V and 3 bases from J, with 12 bases in between. CDR3 bases: TGTGCCAGCAGTTCCGGGGGGGGTTACACTGAAGCTTTCTTT. It codes for CASSSGGGYTEAFF.

The CDR3 DNA sequence: TGTGCCAGCAGCCCGCTCCTCTCCAGCGGCCCCGAAGATACGCAGTATTTT. It codes for CASSPLLSSGPEDTQYF. The genes are TRBV4-2 and TRBJ2-3, with D maybe TRBD2 (5 bases). V lost 4 bases and J 5 bases, leaving 22 bases between the germline ends. The CDR3 has 17 amino acids. The germline gives CDR1 LGHNA, CDR2 YNFKEQ.

This chain joins TRBV7-2 and TRBJ1-4, with a possible D match to TRBD1 (5 bases). The CDR3 runs 17 residues. Germline V lookup: CDR1 SGHTA, CDR2 FQGNSA. The V end lost 7 bases, the J end lost 0 bases, and 18 bases lay between the germline ends. This chain's CDR3 is CASTLPPGVATNEKLFF. The CDR3 DNA is TGTGCCAGCACTCTACCTCCGGGGGTTGCAACTAATGAAAAACTGTTTTTT.

The rearrangement uses TRBV7-2 and TRBJ2-3; 8 bases agree with TRBD2. J was trimmed by 3 bases and V by 0 bases; bases with no gene match: 8. The CDR3 length is 17 residues. Germline CDR1 SGHTA, CDR2 FQGNSA. CDR3 DNA sequence: TGTGCCAGCAGCTTAGCCGGGACTAGTAGGAAGACAGATACGCAGTATTTT. This sequence encodes CASSLAGTSRKTDTQYF.

The V gene is TRBV2, the J gene TRBJ2-3, with D maybe TRBD2 (6 bases). With 4 bases removed from V and 6 bases from J, the gap between germline ends came to 17 bases. The CDR3 runs 15 residues. The germline gives CDR1 SNHLY, CDR2 FYNNEI. Here the CDR3 DNA reads TGTGCCAGCAGTGGGCAATCCGGGACTTGGGATACGCAGTATTTT. This encodes CASSGQSGTWDTQYF.

This chain links TRBV28 with TRBJ1-2; 8 positions match TRBD1. Germline V lookup: CDR1 MDHEN, CDR2 SYDVKM. The CDR3 length is 17 residues. With 2 bases clipped from V and 4 bases from J, the junction kept 12 bases outside the gene matches. Written as DNA, the CDR3 is TGTGCCAGCAGTTTACTGAGTCCAGGGGGCCGAGGCTATGGCTACACCTTC. Translating gives CASSLLSPGGRGYGYTF.

The rearrangement joins TRBV6-5 to TRBJ2-1; 11 nucleotides align to TRBD2. Germline-derived CDR1 and CDR2 are MNHEY and SVGAGI. The CDR3 spans 15 residues. With V trimmed by 7 bases and J by 2 bases, 4 bases remained unmatched. The CDR3 nucleotides read TGTGCCAGCAAAAAGACTAGCGGGACCTACAATGAGCAGTTCTTC. Protein: CASKKTSGTYNEQFF.

The chain couples TRBV18 to TRBJ2-1; TRBD1 aligns across 9 bases. CDR1 and CDR2 (germline): KGHSH, LQKENI. With V trimmed by 1 base and J by 8 bases, 12 bases remained unmatched. The CDR3 is 17 amino acids. CDR3 amino acids: CASSPLPLGQGYHEQFF. The CDR3 DNA is TGTGCCAGCTCACCACTCCCATTGGGACAGGGATACCATGAGCAGTTCTTC.

This sequence joins TRBV9 and TRBJ1-2, with D perhaps matching TRBD1 (6 bases). Germline V lookup: CDR1 SGDLS, CDR2 YYNGEE. This CDR3 is built from 15 residues. V lost 4 bases and J lost 1, with 14 bases in between. The CDR3: CASSPRDTFNYGYTF. CDR3 nucleotides: TGTGCCAGCAGCCCTCGGGACACCTTTAACTATGGCTACACCTTC.

The CDR3 nucleotides read TGTGCCAGCACTCCCAAGGGAACCGGGACAGCGAACACCGGGGAGCTGTTTTTT. Translation: CASTPKGTGTANTGELFF. The chain recombines TRBV4-2 with TRBJ2-2; 7 nucleotides match TRBD1. The CDR3 sequence is 18 residues long. J was trimmed by 0 bases and V by 7 bases; bases with no gene match: 14. Germline V gene data show CDR1 as LGHNA and CDR2 as YNFKEQ.

This clone was observed a single time. Other DNA sequences in this sample translate to the same CDR3. V gene TRBV27 combines with J gene TRBJ2-3, with unresolved D. V lost 5 bases, J lost 0 bases, and 9 bases lay in between. This CDR3 contains 14 residues. From germline, CDR1 is MNHEY and CDR2 SMNVEV (reference sequence). The chain's CDR3 is CASSPGLSTDTQYF. CDR3 nucleotide sequence: TGTGCCAGCAGTCCAGGATTAAGCACAGATACGCAGTATTTT.

This clone was seen a handful of times. The CDR3 nucleotides are TGTGCCAGCAGACACGGACAGGGGGCCTTGAACACTGAAGCTTTCTTT. Protein: CASRHGQGALNTEAFF. The genes are TRBV27 and TRBJ1-1; 11 bases map to TRBD1. The CDR3 runs 16 residues. The J segment lost 0 bases and the V segment lost 6 bases, leaving 6 bases of the junction unmatched. CDR1 and CDR2 (germline): MNHEY, SMNVEV (reference sequence).

A few counts support this clone. The chain combines TRBV27 with TRBJ2-7; tentative D call: TRBD1 (6 bases). V lost 9 bases, J lost 3 bases, and 9 bases lay in between. The CDR3 loop spans 11 amino acids. Germline loops: CDR1 MNHEY, CDR2 SMNVEV (reference sequence). The CDR3 sequence is CASQGGYEQYF. The CDR3 DNA sequence: TGTGCCAGTCAAGGGGGCTACGAGCAGTACTTC.

The sample holds many counts of this clone. This sequence joins TRBV27 and TRBJ2-5; 10 nucleotides align to TRBD1. This CDR3 comprises 17 residues. The germline gives CDR1 MNHEY, CDR2 SMNVEV (reference sequence). Trimming cost V 4 bases and J 0 bases; bases outside gene matches: 8. The CDR3 is CASSSVGTGAYQETQYF. The CDR3 coding sequence is TGTGCCAGCAGTTCGGTCGGGACAGGGGCGTACCAAGAGACCCAGTACTTC.

This chain uses TRBV11-2 with TRBJ2-1; D may be TRBD2 (6 bases). Germline assignment: CDR1 SGHAT and CDR2 FQNNGV. This CDR3 has 13 amino acids. Trimming removed 4 bases from V and 10 bases from J, with 14 bases in between. The CDR3 protein is CASSSGLSREQFF. The DNA for the CDR3 is TGTGCCAGCAGCTCCGGACTATCCAGGGAGCAGTTCTTC.

This clone was observed once. The rearrangement uses TRBV7-3 and TRBJ2-3; no reliable D call. This CDR3 is built from 15 residues. Deletions cut 5 bases from V and 4 bases from J, with 16 bases between. The germline V gene has CDR1 SGHTA and CDR2 FQGTGA. For the CDR3, the DNA is TGTGCCAGCAGCCGTGGCAGTCTCCGGGCAGATACGCAGTATTTT. As protein: CASSRGSLRADTQYF.

The V gene is TRBV5-4, the J gene TRBJ2-5, with D perhaps TRBD1 (5 bases). The V and J ends lost 5 bases and 4 bases respectively, with 12 bases between them. The CDR3 extends over 13 amino acids. CDR1 is SGHNT, CDR2 YYREEE, per germline (reference sequence). The CDR3 loop reads CASSRTKGETQYF. CDR3 bases: TGTGCCAGCAGTCGGACAAAGGGAGAGACCCAGTACTTC.

V usage is TRBV7-9 and J usage is TRBJ2-1; 7 bases align to TRBD1. CDR1 is SEHNR, CDR2 FQNEAQ, per germline (reference sequence). V was clipped by 0 bases and J by 4 bases; unmatched bases: 3. CDR3 length: 15 residues. The CDR3 loop reads CASSLAQGEYNEQFF. The CDR3 DNA is TGTGCCAGCAGCTTAGCGCAGGGGGAGTACAATGAGCAGTTCTTC.

V is TRBV2 and J is TRBJ1-1, with a tentative D call TRBD1 (6 bases). Trimming took 8 bases from V and 4 from J, leaving 17 bases between them. CDR1 SNHLY and CDR2 FYNNEI come from the germline V gene. This CDR3 contains 14 residues. CDR3 in DNA: TGTGCCAGCGGGGAACAGGGCTCTTCCACTGAAGCTTTCTTT. Encoded protein: CASGEQGSSTEAFF.

CDR3 nucleotides: TGTGCCAGTAGTATAGCCCTTCGGGGGGTAAACCAGCCCCAGCATTTT. This codes for CASSIALRGVNQPQHF. The chain joins TRBV19 to TRBJ1-5; tentatively, D is TRBD1 (5 bases). Per germline, CDR1 LNHDA and CDR2 SQIVND (reference sequence). V was cut by 1 base and J by 7 bases, with 17 bases left in between. The CDR3 has 16 residues. Complete variable domain (other parts from reference TRBV19 and TRBJ1-5): DGGITQSPKYLFRKEGQNVTLSCEQNLNHDAMYWYRQDPGQGLRLIYYSQIVNDFQKGDIAEGYSVSREKKESFPLTVTSAQKNPTAFYLCASSIALRGVNQPQHFGDGTRLSIL.

The V gene is TRBV6-1, the J gene TRBJ1-5, with D possibly TRBD1 on 6 matching bases. CDR1 MNHNS and CDR2 SASEGT come from the germline V gene. The V gene lost 7 bases and the J gene lost 2 bases, with 6 bases spanning the gap. The CDR3 loop spans 12 amino acids. CDR3 bases: TGTGCCAGCACAGGGGGCAATCAGCCCCAGCATTTT. Translated: CASTGGNQPQHF.

The gene calls are TRBV11-2 and TRBJ2-7; D may be TRBD2 (6 bases). Germline V gives CDR1 SGHAT, CDR2 FQNNGV. V lost 5 bases and J 0 bases, leaving 14 bases between the germline ends. There are 15 residues in the CDR3. In DNA form, the CDR3 reads TGTGCCAGCAGCCCCGCCCCCGGGGGCTCCTACGAGCAGTACTTC. Amino acid sequence: CASSPAPGGSYEQYF.